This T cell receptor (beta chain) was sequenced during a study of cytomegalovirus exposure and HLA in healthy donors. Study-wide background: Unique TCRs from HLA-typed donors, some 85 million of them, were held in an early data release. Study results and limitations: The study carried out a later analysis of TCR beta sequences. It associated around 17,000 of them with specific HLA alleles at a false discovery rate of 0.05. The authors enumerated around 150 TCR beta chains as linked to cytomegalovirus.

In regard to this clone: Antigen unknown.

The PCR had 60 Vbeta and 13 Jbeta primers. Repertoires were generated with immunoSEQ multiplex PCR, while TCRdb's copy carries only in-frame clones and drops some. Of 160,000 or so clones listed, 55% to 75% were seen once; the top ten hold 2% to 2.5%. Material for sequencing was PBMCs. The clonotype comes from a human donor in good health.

CDR3 amino acids: CASGGTASSYEQYF. Written as DNA, the CDR3 is TGTGCCAGCGGCGGGACAGCGAGCTCCTACGAGCAGTACTTC. J is TRBJ2-7 and V is TRBV7-9; perhaps TRBD1 as D (7 bases). The CDR3 has 14 amino acids. Per the germline V gene, CDR1 is SEHNR and CDR2 is FQNEAQ (reference sequence). V was pared by 8 bases and J by 0 bases, with 14 bases between.